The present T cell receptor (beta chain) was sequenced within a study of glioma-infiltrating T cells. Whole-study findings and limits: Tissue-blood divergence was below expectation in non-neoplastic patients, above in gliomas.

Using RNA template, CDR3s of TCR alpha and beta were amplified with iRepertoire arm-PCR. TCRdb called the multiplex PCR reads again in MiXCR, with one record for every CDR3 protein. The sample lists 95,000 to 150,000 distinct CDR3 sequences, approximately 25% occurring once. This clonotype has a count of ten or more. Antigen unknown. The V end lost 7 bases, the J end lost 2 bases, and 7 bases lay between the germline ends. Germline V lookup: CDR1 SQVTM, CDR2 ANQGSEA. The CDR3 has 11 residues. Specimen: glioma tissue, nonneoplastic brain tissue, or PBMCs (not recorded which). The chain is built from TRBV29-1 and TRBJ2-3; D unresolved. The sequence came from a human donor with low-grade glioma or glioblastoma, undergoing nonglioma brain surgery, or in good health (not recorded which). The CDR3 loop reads CSAAYTDTQYF. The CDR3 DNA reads TGCAGCGCTGCATACACAGATACGCAGTATTTT.